The TCR beta chain under discussion was sequenced for a study of T cell responses to AZD1222 COVID-19 vaccine. General observations from the study: Among vaccine-associated CD4 TCRs, coverage spanned spike, with dominance at 160-218 and 743-854. The sample set comprised mostly white British donors with more females, and clonal diversity was possibly underestimated. Nearly half of spike-specific TCRs reportedly target variant regions that are unmutated in the B.1.351 and B.1.1.7 variants.

For this clone: As yet, its antigen is unknown.

Repertoires were generated with immunoSEQ multiplex PCR, while TCRdb's copy carries only in-frame clones and drops some. The sample consists of 35,000 to 45,000 clones, over 70% of them appearing once. The V gene lost 5 bases and the J gene lost 2 bases, with 13 bases spanning the gap. The CDR3 consists of 14 residues. Germline V gives CDR1 WNHNN, CDR2 SYGVQD (reference sequence). This TCR derives from an adult in good health. J is TRBJ2-7 and V is TRBV10-1, with D maybe TRBD2 (5 bases). Sequenced here: peripheral blood, sampled on day 0 of AZD1222 vaccination. The CDR3 protein is CASSPGSGPYEQYF. As DNA, the CDR3 is TGCGCCAGCAGTCCGGGGTCCGGACCCTACGAGCAGTACTTC.